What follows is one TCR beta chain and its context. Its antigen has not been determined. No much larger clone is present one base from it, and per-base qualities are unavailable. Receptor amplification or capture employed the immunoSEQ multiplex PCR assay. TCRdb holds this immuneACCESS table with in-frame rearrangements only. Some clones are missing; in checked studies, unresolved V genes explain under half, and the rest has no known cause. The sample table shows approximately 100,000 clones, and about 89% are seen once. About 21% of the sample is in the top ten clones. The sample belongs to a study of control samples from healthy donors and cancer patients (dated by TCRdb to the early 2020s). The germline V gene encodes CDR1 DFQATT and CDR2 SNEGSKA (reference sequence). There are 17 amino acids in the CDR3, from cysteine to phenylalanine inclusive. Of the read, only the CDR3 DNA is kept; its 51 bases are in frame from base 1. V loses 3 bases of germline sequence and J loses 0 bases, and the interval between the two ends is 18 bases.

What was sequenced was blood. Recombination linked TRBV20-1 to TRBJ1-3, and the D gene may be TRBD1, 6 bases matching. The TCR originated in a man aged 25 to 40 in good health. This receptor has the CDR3 CSASSQGGRYSGNTIYF. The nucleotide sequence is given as TGCAGTGCTAGTTCCCAAGGGGGACGGTACTCTGGAAACACCATATATTTT.